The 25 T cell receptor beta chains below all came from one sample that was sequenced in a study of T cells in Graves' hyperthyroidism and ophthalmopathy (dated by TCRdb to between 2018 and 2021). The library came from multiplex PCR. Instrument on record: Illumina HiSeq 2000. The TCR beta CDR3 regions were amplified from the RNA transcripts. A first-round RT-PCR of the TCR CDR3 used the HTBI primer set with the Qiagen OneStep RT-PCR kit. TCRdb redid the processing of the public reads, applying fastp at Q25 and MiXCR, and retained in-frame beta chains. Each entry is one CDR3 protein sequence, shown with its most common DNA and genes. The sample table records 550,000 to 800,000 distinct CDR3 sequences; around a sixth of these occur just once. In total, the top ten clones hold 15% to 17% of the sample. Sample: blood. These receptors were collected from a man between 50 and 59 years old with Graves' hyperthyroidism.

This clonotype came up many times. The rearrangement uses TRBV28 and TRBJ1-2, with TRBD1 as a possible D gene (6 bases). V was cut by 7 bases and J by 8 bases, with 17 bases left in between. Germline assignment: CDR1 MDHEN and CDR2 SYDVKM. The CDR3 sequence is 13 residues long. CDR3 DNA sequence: TGTGCCAGCACCTTGGGGGGCGCGGTGGGCTACACCTTC. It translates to CASTLGGAVGYTF.

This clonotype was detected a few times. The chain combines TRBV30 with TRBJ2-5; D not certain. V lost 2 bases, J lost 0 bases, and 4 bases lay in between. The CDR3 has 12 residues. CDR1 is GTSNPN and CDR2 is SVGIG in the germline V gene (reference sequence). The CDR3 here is CAWSRYQETQYF. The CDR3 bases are TGTGCCTGGAGTAGGTACCAAGAGACCCAGTACTTC.

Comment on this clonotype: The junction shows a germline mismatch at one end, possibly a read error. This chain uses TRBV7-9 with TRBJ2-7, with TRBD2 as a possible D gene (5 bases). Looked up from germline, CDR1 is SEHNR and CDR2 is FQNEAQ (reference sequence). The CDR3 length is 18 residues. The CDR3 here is CASSPGDSRRPVSYEQFF. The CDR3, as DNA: TGTGCCAGCAGCCCAGGTGATAGCAGGAGGCCCGTCTCCTACGAGCAGTTCTTT.

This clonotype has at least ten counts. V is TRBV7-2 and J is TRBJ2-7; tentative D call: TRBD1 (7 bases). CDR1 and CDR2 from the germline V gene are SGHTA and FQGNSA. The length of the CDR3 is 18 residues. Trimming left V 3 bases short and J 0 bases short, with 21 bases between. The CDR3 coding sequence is TGTGCCAGCAGCTTTCCAAGAGGGGGCACTAGCCTCTCCTACGAGCAGTACTTC. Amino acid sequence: CASSFPRGGTSLSYEQYF.

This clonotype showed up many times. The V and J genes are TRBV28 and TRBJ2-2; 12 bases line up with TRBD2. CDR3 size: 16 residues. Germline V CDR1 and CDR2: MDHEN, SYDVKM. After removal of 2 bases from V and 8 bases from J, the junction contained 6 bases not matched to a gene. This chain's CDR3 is CASSLITSGRIGELFF. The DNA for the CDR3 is TGTGCCAGCAGTTTAATTACTAGCGGGAGGATAGGGGAGCTGTTTTTT.

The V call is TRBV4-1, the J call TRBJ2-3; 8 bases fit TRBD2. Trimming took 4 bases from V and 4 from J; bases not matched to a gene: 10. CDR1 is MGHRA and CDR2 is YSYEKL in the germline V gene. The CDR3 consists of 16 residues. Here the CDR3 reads CASSPTGLVNADTQYF. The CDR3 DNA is TGCGCCAGCAGCCCAACGGGACTAGTTAATGCAGATACGCAGTATTTT.

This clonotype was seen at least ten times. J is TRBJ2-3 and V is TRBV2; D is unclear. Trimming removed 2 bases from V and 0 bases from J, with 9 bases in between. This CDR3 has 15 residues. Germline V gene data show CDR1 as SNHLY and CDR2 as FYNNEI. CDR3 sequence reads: CASSENRPSTDTQYF. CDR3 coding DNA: TGTGCCAGCAGTGAAAATCGCCCTAGCACAGATACGCAGTATTTT.

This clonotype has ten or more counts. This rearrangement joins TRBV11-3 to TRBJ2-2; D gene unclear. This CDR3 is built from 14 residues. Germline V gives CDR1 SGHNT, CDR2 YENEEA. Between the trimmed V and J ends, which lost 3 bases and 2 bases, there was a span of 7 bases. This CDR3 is CASSFYGNTGELFF. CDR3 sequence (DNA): TGTGCCAGCAGCTTTTATGGTAACACCGGGGAGCTGTTTTTT. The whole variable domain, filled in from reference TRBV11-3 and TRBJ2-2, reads EAGVVQSPRYKIIEKKQPVAFWCNPISGHNTLYWYLQNLGQGPELLIRYENEEAVDDSQLPKDRFSAERLKGVDSTLKIQPAELGDSAVYLCASSFYGNTGELFFGEGSRLTVL.

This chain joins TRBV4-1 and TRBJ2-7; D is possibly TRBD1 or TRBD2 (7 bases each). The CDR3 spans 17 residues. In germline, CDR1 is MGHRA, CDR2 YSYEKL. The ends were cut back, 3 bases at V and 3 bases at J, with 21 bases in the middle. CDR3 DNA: TGCGCCAGCAGCCAGCTCTGGCGGGAGCAGGGGGACTACGAGCAGTACTTC. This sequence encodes CASSQLWREQGDYEQYF.

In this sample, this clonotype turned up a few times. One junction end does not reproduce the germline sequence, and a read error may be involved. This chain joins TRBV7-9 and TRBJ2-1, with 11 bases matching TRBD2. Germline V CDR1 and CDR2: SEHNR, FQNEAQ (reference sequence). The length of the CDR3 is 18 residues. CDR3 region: CASSLGGLAASSYNEQFF. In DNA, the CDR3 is TGTGCCAGCAGTTTAGGGGGACTAGCGGCCAGCTCCTACAATGAGCAGTTCTTC. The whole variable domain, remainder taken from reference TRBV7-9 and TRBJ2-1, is DTGVSQNPRHKITKRGQNVTFRCDPISEHNRLYWYRQTLGQGPEFLTYFQNEAQLEKSRLLSDRFSAERPKGSFSTLEIQRTEQGDSAMYLCASSLGGLAASSYNEQFFGPGTRLTVL.

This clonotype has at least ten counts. CDR3 residues: CASQWTGGRTEAFF. CDR3 DNA: TGCGCCAGCCAATGGACAGGGGGACGAACTGAAGCTTTCTTT. This chain joins TRBV5-1 and TRBJ1-1, with 10 positions matching TRBD1. The CDR3 runs 14 residues. The V gene end was trimmed by 7 bases and the J gene end by 5 bases; junction bases not matched to a gene: 8. Germline V gives CDR1 SGHRS, CDR2 YFSETQ.

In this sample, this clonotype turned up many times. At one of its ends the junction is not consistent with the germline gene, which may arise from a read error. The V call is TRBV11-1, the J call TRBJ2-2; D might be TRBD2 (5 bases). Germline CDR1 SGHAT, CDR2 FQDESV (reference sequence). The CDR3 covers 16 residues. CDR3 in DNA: TGTACCAGCAGTCTTTTGGACGGGGTTAACACCGGGGAGCTGTTTTTT. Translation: CTSSLLDGVNTGELFF.

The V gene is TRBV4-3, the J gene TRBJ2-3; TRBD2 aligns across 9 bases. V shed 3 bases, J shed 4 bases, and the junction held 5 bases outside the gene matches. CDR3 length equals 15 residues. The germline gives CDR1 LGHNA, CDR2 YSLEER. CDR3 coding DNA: TGCGCCAGCAGCCACCTACTAGCGGGTCCAGATACGCAGTATTTT. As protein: CASSHLLAGPDTQYF.

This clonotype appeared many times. The CDR3 protein is CASSGDLFVQYF. The CDR3 DNA reads TGTGCCAGCAGCGGGGACCTTTTTGTGCAGTACTTC. The chain carries TRBV28 and TRBJ2-7, with D tentatively TRBD1 or TRBD2 (5 bases each). Trimming shortened V by 6 bases and J by 9 bases, and 15 bases separated the two germline ends. The CDR3 runs 12 residues. The germline V gene encodes CDR1 MDHEN and CDR2 SYDVKM.

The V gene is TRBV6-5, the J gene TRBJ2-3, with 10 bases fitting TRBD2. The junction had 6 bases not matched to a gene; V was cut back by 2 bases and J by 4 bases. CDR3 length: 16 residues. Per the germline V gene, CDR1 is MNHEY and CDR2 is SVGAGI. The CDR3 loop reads CASSYRAGGPSDTQYF. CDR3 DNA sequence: TGTGCCAGCAGTTACCGAGCGGGAGGGCCTTCAGATACGCAGTATTTT.

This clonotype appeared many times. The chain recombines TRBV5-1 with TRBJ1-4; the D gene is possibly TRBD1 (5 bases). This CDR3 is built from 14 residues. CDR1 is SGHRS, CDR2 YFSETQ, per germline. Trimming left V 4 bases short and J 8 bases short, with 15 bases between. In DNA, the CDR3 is TGCGCCAGCAGCCCCGGGACCGAACACGAAAAACTGTTTTTT. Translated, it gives CASSPGTEHEKLFF.

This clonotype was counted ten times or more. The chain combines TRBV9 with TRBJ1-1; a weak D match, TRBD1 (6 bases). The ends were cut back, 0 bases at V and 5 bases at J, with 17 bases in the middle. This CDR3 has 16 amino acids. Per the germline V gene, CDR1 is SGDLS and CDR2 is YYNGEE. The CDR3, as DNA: TGTGCCAGCAGCGTAGGAGGAGGGGGAGTAGGAACTGAAGCTTTCTTT. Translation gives CASSVGGGGVGTEAFF.

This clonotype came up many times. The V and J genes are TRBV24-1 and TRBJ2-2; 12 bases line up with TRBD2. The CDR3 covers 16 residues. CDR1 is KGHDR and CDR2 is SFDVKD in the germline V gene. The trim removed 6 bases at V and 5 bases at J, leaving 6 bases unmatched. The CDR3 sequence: CATSTGLAGKTGELFF. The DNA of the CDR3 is TGTGCCACCAGTACCGGACTAGCGGGAAAAACCGGGGAGCTGTTTTTT.

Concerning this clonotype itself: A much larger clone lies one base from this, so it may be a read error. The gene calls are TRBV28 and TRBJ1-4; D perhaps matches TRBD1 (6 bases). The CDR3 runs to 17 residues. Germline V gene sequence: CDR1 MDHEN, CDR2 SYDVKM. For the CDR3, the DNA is TGTGCCAGCAGTTTACTCCCCACAGGGTACCTTAATGAAAGACTGTTTTTT. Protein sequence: CASSLLPTGYLNERLFF.

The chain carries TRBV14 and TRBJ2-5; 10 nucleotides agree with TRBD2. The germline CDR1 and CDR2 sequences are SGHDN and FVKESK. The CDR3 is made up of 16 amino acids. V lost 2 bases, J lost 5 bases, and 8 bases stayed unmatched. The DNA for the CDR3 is TGTGCCAGCAGCCAATTCCGGCTAGCGGGAGAGGAGACCCAGTACTTC. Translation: CASSQFRLAGEETQYF.

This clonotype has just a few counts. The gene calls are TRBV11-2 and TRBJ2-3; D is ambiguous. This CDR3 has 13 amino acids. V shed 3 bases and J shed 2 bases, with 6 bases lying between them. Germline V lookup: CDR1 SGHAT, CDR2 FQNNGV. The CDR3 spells CASSFQYTDTQYF. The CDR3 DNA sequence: TGTGCCAGCAGCTTTCAGTACACAGATACGCAGTATTTT. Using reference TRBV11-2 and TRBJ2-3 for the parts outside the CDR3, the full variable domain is EAGVAQSPRYKIIEKRQSVAFWCNPISGHATLYWYQQILGQGPKLLIQFQNNGVVDDSQLPKDRFSAERLKGVDSTLKIQPAKLEDSAVYLCASSFQYTDTQYFGPGTRLTVL.

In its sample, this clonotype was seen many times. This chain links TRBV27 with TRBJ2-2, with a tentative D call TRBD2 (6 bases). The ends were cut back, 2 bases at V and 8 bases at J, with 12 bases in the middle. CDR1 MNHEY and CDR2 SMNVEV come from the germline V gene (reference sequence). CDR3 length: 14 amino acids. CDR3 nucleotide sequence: TGTGCCAGCAGTTTAACTAGCCTTACTGGGGAGCTGTTTTTT. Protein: CASSLTSLTGELFF.

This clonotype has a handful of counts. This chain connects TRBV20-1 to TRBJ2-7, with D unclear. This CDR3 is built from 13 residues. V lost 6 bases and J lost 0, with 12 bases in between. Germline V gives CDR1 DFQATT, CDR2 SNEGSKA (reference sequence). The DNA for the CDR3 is TGCAGTGCCGCCGGAGCCCACTCCTACGAGCAGTACTTC. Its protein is CSAAGAHSYEQYF.

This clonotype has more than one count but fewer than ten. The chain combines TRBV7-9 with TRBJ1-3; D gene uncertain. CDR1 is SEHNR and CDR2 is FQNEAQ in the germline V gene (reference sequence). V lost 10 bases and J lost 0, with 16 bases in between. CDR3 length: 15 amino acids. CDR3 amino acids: CATSRAADSGNTIYF. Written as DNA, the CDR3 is TGTGCCACTTCCCGGGCGGCGGACTCTGGAAACACCATATATTTT. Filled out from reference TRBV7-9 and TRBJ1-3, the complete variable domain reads DTGVSQNPRHKITKRGQNVTFRCDPISEHNRLYWYRQTLGQGPEFLTYFQNEAQLEKSRLLSDRFSAERPKGSFSTLEIQRTEQGDSAMYLCATSRAADSGNTIYFGEGSWLTVV.

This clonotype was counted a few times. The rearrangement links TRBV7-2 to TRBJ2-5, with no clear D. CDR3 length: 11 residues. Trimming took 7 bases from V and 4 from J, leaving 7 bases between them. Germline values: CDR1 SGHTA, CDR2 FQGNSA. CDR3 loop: CASTNRETQYF. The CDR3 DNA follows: TGTGCCAGCACCAACAGAGAGACCCAGTACTTC. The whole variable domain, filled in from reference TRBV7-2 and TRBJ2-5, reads GAGVSQSPSNKVTEKGKDVELRCDPISGHTALYWYRQSLGQGLEFLIYFQGNSAPDKSGLPSDRFSAERTGGSVSTLTIQRTQQEDSAVYLCASTNRETQYFGPGTRLLVL.